The 12 T cell receptor beta chains in this list originate from one sample, sequenced in a study of T cell responses to AZD1222 COVID-19 vaccine. The protocol was immunoSEQ multiplex PCR, while the TCRdb copy is restricted to in-frame clones and leaves out a portion. The data contain approximately 120,000 clones, around nine tenths of them singletons. The sequenced sample was peripheral blood, obtained on day 0 of AZD1222 vaccination. Receptors originate from an adult in good health.

The chain is built from TRBV10-3 and TRBJ2-7; maybe TRBD2 (5 bases). CDR1 is ENHRY and CDR2 is SYGVKD in the germline V gene. Trimming took 0 bases from V and 4 from J, leaving 16 bases between them. The CDR3 length is 16 residues. The DNA of the CDR3 is TGTGCCATCAGTGAGTCGGACGGGGTATCCCCTTACGAGCAGTACTTC. Amino acids: CAISESDGVSPYEQYF.

This clone appeared a single time. The chain carries TRBV28 and TRBJ1-2; D is unclear. V was clipped by 3 bases and J by 8 bases, with 7 bases between them. This CDR3 spans 11 amino acids. The germline V gene has CDR1 MDHEN and CDR2 SYDVKM. The DNA for the CDR3 is TGTGCCAGCAGTTTCGGGCGAGGCTACACCTTC. Its protein is CASSFGRGYTF.

The chain carries TRBV10-3 and TRBJ2-1; a weak D match, TRBD1 (6 bases). The germline V gene encodes CDR1 ENHRY and CDR2 SYGVKD. The CDR3 runs to 16 residues. V shed 5 bases and J shed 4 bases, with 18 bases lying between them. CDR3 in DNA: TGTGCCATCAGTAAATCAGGGGCAGTCCCATACAATGAGCAGTTCTTC. Translated, it gives CAISKSGAVPYNEQFF.

This clone appeared a single time. The V gene is TRBV25-1, the J gene TRBJ2-7, with 7 nucleotides matching TRBD1. After removal of 8 bases from V and 7 bases from J, the junction contained 11 bases not matched to a gene. In germline, CDR1 is MGHDK, CDR2 SYGVNS. The CDR3 runs to 13 residues. CDR3 nucleotide sequence: TGTGCCAGCCGTATACAGGGGCTAGGGGAGCAGTACGTC. This encodes CASRIQGLGEQYV.

The V gene is TRBV7-2, the J gene TRBJ2-2; TRBD2 might be the D (6 bases). The CDR3 has 16 amino acids. Germline V lookup: CDR1 SGHTA, CDR2 FQGNSA. Trimming cost V 2 bases and J 4 bases, with 14 bases left between them. The CDR3 DNA is TGTGCCAGCAGCTTATCACCCGGGGGACTCACCGGGGAGCTGTTTTTT. Its translation: CASSLSPGGLTGELFF.

This rearrangement joins TRBV28 to TRBJ1-6; possible D gene TRBD1, 5 bases. Germline-derived CDR1 and CDR2 are MDHEN and SYDVKM. This CDR3 is 15 amino acids long. Trimming removed 4 bases at V and 4 bases at J, with 11 bases between. The chain's CDR3 is CASSYRTLYNSPLHF. CDR3 bases: TGTGCCAGCAGTTATCGGACACTTTATAATTCACCCCTCCACTTT.

In its sample, this clone was seen a few times. The rearrangement links TRBV7-8 to TRBJ2-1, with 12 bases aligning to TRBD2. With 0 bases clipped from V and 5 bases from J, the junction kept 8 bases outside the gene matches. Germline lookup yields CDR1 SGHVS and CDR2 FQNEAQ. CDR3 length: 18 amino acids. CDR3 sequence (DNA): TGTGCCAGCAGCTTAGCGTTAACTAGCGGGAGGATCGACAATGAGCAGTTCTTC. Protein: CASSLALTSGRIDNEQFF. Complete variable domain (other parts from reference TRBV7-8 and TRBJ2-1): GAGVSQSPRYKVAKRGQDVALRCDPISGHVSLFWYQQALGQGPEFLTYFQNEAQLDKSGLPSDRFFAERPEGSVSTLKIQRTQQEDSAVYLCASSLALTSGRIDNEQFFGPGTRLTVL.

The CDR3: CASSLSGTANEKLFF. In DNA form, the CDR3 reads TGCGCCAGCAGCCTGAGTGGGACAGCTAATGAAAAACTGTTTTTT. This chain joins TRBV4-1 and TRBJ1-4; 7 nucleotides match TRBD1. The J segment lost 3 bases and the V segment lost 4 bases, leaving 5 bases of the junction unmatched. This CDR3 has 15 residues. Germline CDR1 reads MGHRA; CDR2 reads YSYEKL.

This chain links TRBV5-6 with TRBJ1-2; tentative D call: TRBD1 (6 bases). The CDR3 length is 15 residues. With 4 bases removed from V and 3 bases from J, the gap between germline ends came to 16 bases. The germline CDR1 and CDR2 sequences are SGHDT and YYEEEE. The CDR3 DNA reads as TGTGCCAGCAGCCCACCACAGGGATCGGACTATGGCTACACCTTC. Amino acids: CASSPPQGSDYGYTF.

The rearrangement uses TRBV5-1 and TRBJ1-2; D is possibly TRBD1 (5 bases). This CDR3 contains 14 residues. The V gene's germline CDR1 is SGHRS and CDR2 YFSETQ. V was cut by 4 bases and J by 8 bases, with 18 bases left in between. The CDR3 is CASSPSGAPRGYTF. Here the CDR3 DNA reads TGCGCCAGCAGCCCGAGTGGGGCGCCGAGGGGCTACACCTTC.

This clone was seen just once. The chain recombines TRBV10-3 with TRBJ1-1, with D perhaps matching TRBD1 (5 bases). The germline gives CDR1 ENHRY, CDR2 SYGVKD. The CDR3 extends over 13 amino acids. V lost 10 bases to trimming and J lost 4 bases, with 16 bases between them. This CDR3 reads CATAGPGGTEAFF. In DNA, the CDR3 is TGTGCCACAGCAGGGCCCGGGGGCACTGAAGCTTTCTTT.

CDR3 loop: CSVRGGEILDYGYTF. The CDR3 DNA is TGCAGCGTTCGTGGAGGCGAGATTCTTGACTATGGCTACACCTTC. The chain recombines TRBV29-1 with TRBJ1-2; D not certain. The CDR3 consists of 15 residues. Germline assignment: CDR1 SQVTM and CDR2 ANQGSEA. V dropped 5 bases and J dropped 3 bases, with 19 bases sitting between them.